This passage covers 32 T cell receptor beta chains from one sample sequenced in a study of OX40 agonist ivuxolimab in advanced cancers. Library prep was done by the immunoSEQ multiplex PCR assay. TCRdb's version of the immuneACCESS table is confined to in-frame rearrangements and falls short of the full clone set. An unresolved V gene accounts for under half of the shortfall where checked; the remainder is of unknown origin. The sample contains about 87,000 clones, just under 90% of them found a single time. Around 1.5% of the sample rests with the top ten. The input for sequencing was CD4+ or CD8+ T cells sorted from blood, taken in a trial of the OX40 agonist ivuxolimab. These receptors came from an adult with an advanced solid tumor such as melanoma, head and neck, liver or kidney cancer.

The chain is built from TRBV4-3 and TRBJ2-1, with 11 bases identical to TRBD2. V dropped 1 base and J dropped 4; count of bases not matched to a gene: 9. CDR1 LGHNA and CDR2 YSLEER come from the germline V gene. This CDR3 spans 18 amino acids. CDR3 protein: CASSQAHGTSGKYNEQFF. In DNA form, the CDR3 reads TGCGCCAGCAGCCAAGCCCACGGGACTAGCGGCAAATACAATGAGCAGTTCTTC.

This chain uses TRBV4-1 with TRBJ2-7; TRBD2 matches at 11 bases. There are 16 residues in the CDR3. Trimming cost V 6 bases and J 5 bases; bases outside gene matches: 12. Looked up from germline, CDR1 is MGHRA and CDR2 is YSYEKL. The DNA for the CDR3 is TGCGCCAGCAGGAACGAGATAGCGGGAGGGCGGGACGAGCAGTACTTC. Its protein product is CASRNEIAGGRDEQYF.

The gene calls are TRBV2 and TRBJ1-5; 10 nucleotides agree with TRBD1. Trimming at V came to 4 bases and at J to 3 bases, leaving 3 bases not matched to a gene. The CDR3 loop spans 15 amino acids. Germline V gene lookup returns CDR1 SNHLY and CDR2 FYNNEI. CDR3 region: CASSGDRGLNQPQHF. As DNA, the CDR3 is TGTGCCAGCAGTGGGGACAGGGGCCTCAATCAGCCCCAGCATTTT.

The chain recombines TRBV11-2 with TRBJ2-5; D unclear. The germline V gene encodes CDR1 SGHAT and CDR2 FQNNGV. V lost 3 bases and J 5 bases, leaving 13 bases between the germline ends. The CDR3 is 14 residues long. The CDR3, as DNA: TGTGCCAGCAGCTTTATTGGGCAGGTGGAGACCCAGTACTTC. It is translated as CASSFIGQVETQYF. Full variable domain (missing parts from reference TRBV11-2 and TRBJ2-5): EAGVAQSPRYKIIEKRQSVAFWCNPISGHATLYWYQQILGQGPKLLIQFQNNGVVDDSQLPKDRFSAERLKGVDSTLKIQPAKLEDSAVYLCASSFIGQVETQYFGPGTRLLVL.

This sequence joins TRBV7-2 and TRBJ2-5, with 11 bases matching TRBD2. Germline V lookup: CDR1 SGHTA, CDR2 FQGNSA. This CDR3 region has 15 residues. J was trimmed by 4 bases and V by 5 bases; bases with no gene match: 6. CDR3 amino acids: CASSLSGTSGETQYF. In DNA, the CDR3 is TGTGCCAGCAGCCTATCGGGGACTAGCGGAGAGACCCAGTACTTC.

The count of this clone is one. The chain joins TRBV18 to TRBJ2-7; D possibly corresponds to TRBD1 (6 bases). V gave up 6 bases and J gave up 0 bases, with 12 bases separating them. Germline CDR1 KGHSH, CDR2 LQKENI. The CDR3 length is 14 residues. The CDR3 DNA sequence: TGTGCCAGCTCCCTAAGACAGGTCTCCTACGAGCAGTACTTC. Amino acids: CASSLRQVSYEQYF.

This chain joins TRBV11-2 and TRBJ2-3; TRBD2 aligns across 9 bases. Germline-derived CDR1 and CDR2 are SGHAT and FQNNGV. The V and J ends lost 3 bases and 6 bases, in that order; junction bases with no gene match: 13. CDR3 length: 17 residues. The CDR3 is CASSFSAAGGQGDTQYF. As DNA, the CDR3 is TGTGCCAGCAGCTTCTCGGCAGCGGGAGGCCAGGGGGATACGCAGTATTTT.

This chain joins TRBV27 and TRBJ2-3, with 7 bases matching TRBD1. Per germline, CDR1 MNHEY and CDR2 SMNVEV (reference sequence). The CDR3 spans 14 residues. The V and J ends lost 4 bases and 1 base, in that order; junction bases with no gene match: 2. CDR3 DNA sequence: TGTGCCAGCAGTTCTACAGGGGGCACAGATACGCAGTATTTT. This codes for CASSSTGGTDTQYF.

The chain has TRBV11-2 and TRBJ1-6; a weak D match, TRBD1 (5 bases). Germline CDR1 and CDR2: SGHAT and FQNNGV. The CDR3 extends over 12 amino acids. Trimming shortened V by 5 bases and J by 14 bases, and 13 bases separated the two germline ends. CDR3 in amino acids: CASSQGQQALHF. The CDR3 nucleotides read TGTGCCAGCAGCCAGGGCCAGCAAGCCCTCCACTTT.

The chain joins TRBV6-1 to TRBJ1-2, with a tentative D call TRBD1 (5 bases). CDR3 length equals 16 residues. Germline V gives CDR1 MNHNS, CDR2 SASEGT. V dropped 2 bases and J dropped 2 bases, with 15 bases sitting between them. The CDR3 region is CASSEPGNVRNYGYTF. Here the CDR3 DNA reads TGTGCCAGCAGTGAACCAGGGAACGTTCGAAACTATGGCTACACCTTC.

The sample holds one count of this clone. The chain carries TRBV18 and TRBJ2-7; 9 bases line up with TRBD2. CDR1 is KGHSH, CDR2 LQKENI, per germline. After removal of 3 bases from V and 4 bases from J, the junction contained 7 bases not matched to a gene. This CDR3 region has 15 residues. CDR3 sequence (DNA): TGTGCCAGCTCACCTGGGGCTAGCGGGGTATACGAGCAGTACTTC. Amino acid sequence: CASSPGASGVYEQYF.

The chain has TRBV7-2 and TRBJ2-1; maybe TRBD2 (5 bases). Germline V CDR1 and CDR2: SGHTA, FQGNSA. V was trimmed by 5 bases and J by 0 bases, leaving 14 bases between them. CDR3 length: 16 residues. This CDR3 reads CASSRPPSSSYNEQFF. The DNA of the CDR3 is TGTGCCAGCAGCAGGCCCCCTAGCAGCTCCTACAATGAGCAGTTCTTC.

The rearrangement uses TRBV6-1 and TRBJ2-2; D uncertain. Deletions cut 6 bases from V and 6 bases from J, with 14 bases between. This CDR3 comprises 14 residues. Germline CDR1 reads MNHNS; CDR2 reads SASEGT. The CDR3 nucleotides are TGTGCCAGCAGCCCACAAGATTCCGCCGGGGAGCTGTTTTTT. It encodes CASSPQDSAGELFF.

The rearrangement joins TRBV19 to TRBJ1-5; D is unresolved. Germline CDR1 reads LNHDA; CDR2 reads SQIVND (reference sequence). This CDR3 has 14 residues. Trimming shortened V by 5 bases and J by 5 bases, and 13 bases separated the two germline ends. CDR3 DNA sequence: TGTGCCAGTAGTGACCGGACGCGAGATCAGCCCCAGCATTTT. Protein product: CASSDRTRDQPQHF.

The rearrangement uses TRBV29-1 and TRBJ1-5, with 9 nucleotides matching TRBD1. CDR3 length equals 16 residues. CDR1 is SQVTM and CDR2 is ANQGSEA in the germline V gene. J lost 6 bases, V lost 2 bases, and 11 bases had no gene match. Here the CDR3 reads CSVERGGTGRGQPQHF. CDR3 nucleotides: TGCAGCGTTGAAAGGGGGGGGACAGGGAGAGGTCAGCCCCAGCATTTT.

The rearrangement joins TRBV7-8 to TRBJ2-2, with TRBD2 identical over 8 bases. This CDR3 is built from 16 residues. The junction had 4 bases not matched to a gene; V was cut back by 2 bases and J by 2 bases. Germline assignment: CDR1 SGHVS and CDR2 FQNEAQ. The CDR3 spells CASSLPAGANTGELFF. The CDR3 DNA reads as TGTGCCAGCAGCTTACCAGCGGGAGCCAACACCGGGGAGCTGTTTTTT.

In DNA form, the CDR3 reads TGTGCCAGCGTACAGGGGGCCAGCACAGATACGCAGTATTTT. The encoded protein is CASVQGASTDTQYF. The chain uses TRBV18 and TRBJ2-3; 9 nucleotides agree with TRBD1. The CDR3 loop spans 14 amino acids. CDR1 is KGHSH and CDR2 is LQKENI in the germline V gene. Trimming cost V 8 bases and J 0 bases; bases outside gene matches: 3.

V and J are TRBV11-2 and TRBJ1-6; the D gene is possibly TRBD1 (6 bases). The CDR3 is 14 residues long. The germline CDR1 and CDR2 sequences are SGHAT and FQNNGV. V shed 3 bases and J shed 8 bases, with 11 bases lying between them. The CDR3: CASSFNRVDSPLHF. In nucleotides, the CDR3 is TGTGCCAGCAGCTTCAACAGGGTGGATTCACCCCTCCACTTT.

The chain links TRBV19 to TRBJ2-7, with 10 bases matching TRBD1. This CDR3 spans 16 amino acids. The V gene end was trimmed by 5 bases and the J gene end by 3 bases; junction bases not matched to a gene: 10. Germline values: CDR1 LNHDA, CDR2 SQIVND (reference sequence). The CDR3 reads CASSSQPGQGNYEQYF. The CDR3 DNA reads TGTGCCAGTAGTTCCCAACCGGGACAGGGGAACTACGAGCAGTACTTC.

The chain joins TRBV11-1 to TRBJ1-1; D is perhaps TRBD1 (5 bases). The CDR3 runs to 15 residues. Germline assignment: CDR1 SGHAT and CDR2 FQDESV (reference sequence). V dropped 2 bases and J dropped 4 bases, with 14 bases sitting between them. The CDR3 DNA follows: TGTGCCAGCAGCTTATTGTCCTGGGGGGGCACTGAAGCTTTCTTT. Protein product: CASSLLSWGGTEAFF.

The chain couples TRBV19 to TRBJ2-3; 9 nucleotides agree with TRBD2. The V and J ends lost 0 bases and 6 bases, in that order; junction bases with no gene match: 4. CDR1 and CDR2 (germline): LNHDA, SQIVND (reference sequence). The CDR3 length is 15 residues. The CDR3: CASSIESGGLDTQYF. CDR3 bases: TGTGCCAGTAGTATAGAAAGCGGGGGGCTGGATACGCAGTATTTT.

The gene calls are TRBV2 and TRBJ2-7; TRBD2 matches 7 bases. Per germline, CDR1 SNHLY and CDR2 FYNNEI. CDR3 length: 12 residues. With 3 bases clipped from V and 10 bases from J, the junction kept 6 bases outside the gene matches. CDR3 protein: CASSEGGGRQYF. CDR3 bases: TGTGCCAGCAGTGAGGGGGGGGGACGCCAGTACTTC.

The chain couples TRBV5-6 to TRBJ2-7, with TRBD1 matching 9 bases. The germline V gene has CDR1 SGHDT and CDR2 YYEEEE. The CDR3 length is 15 residues. With V trimmed by 2 bases and J by 5 bases, 8 bases remained unmatched. The CDR3 here is CASSLRGQGRNEQYF. The CDR3 bases are TGTGCCAGCAGCTTACGGGGACAGGGAAGGAACGAGCAGTACTTC.

The chain recombines TRBV7-2 with TRBJ1-3; D unclear. Germline-derived CDR1 and CDR2 are SGHTA and FQGNSA. The CDR3 covers 16 residues. V dropped 1 base and J dropped 0 bases, with 10 bases sitting between them. In DNA, the CDR3 is TGTGCCAGCAGCTTAGTCCAGCTACTCTCTGGAAACACCATATATTTT. Residues: CASSLVQLLSGNTIYF.

The chain joins TRBV7-6 to TRBJ2-1, with D possibly TRBD2 on 6 matching bases. Germline V lookup: CDR1 SGHVS, CDR2 FNYEAQ. The CDR3 totals 16 residues. V lost 5 bases, J lost 0 bases, and 14 bases lay in between. The CDR3 here is CASSPIGGTSYNEQFF. The CDR3 region has the DNA TGTGCCAGCAGCCCAATTGGGGGGACCTCCTACAATGAGCAGTTCTTC.

The chain joins TRBV19 to TRBJ1-2, with D possibly TRBD1 on 5 matching bases. Germline CDR1 LNHDA, CDR2 SQIVND (reference sequence). CDR3 size: 15 residues. Between the trimmed V and J ends, which lost 5 bases and 2 bases, there was a span of 15 bases. The CDR3 nucleotides read TGTGCCAGTAGTGTCCTCCCGGGGGGGAACTATGGCTACACCTTC. Protein sequence: CASSVLPGGNYGYTF.

The CDR3 region has the DNA TGTGCCAGCAGCTTGGCGGGGAGCACAGATACGCAGTATTTT. Amino acids: CASSLAGSTDTQYF. The rearrangement links TRBV5-5 to TRBJ2-3; possible D gene TRBD2, 5 bases. The V gene lost 0 bases and the J gene lost 0 bases, with 5 bases spanning the gap. The CDR3 runs 14 residues. From germline, CDR1 is SGHKS and CDR2 YYEKEE (reference sequence).

The chain employs TRBV15 and TRBJ2-1; a possible D gene is TRBD2 (6 bases). V was pared by 5 bases and J by 6 bases, with 11 bases between. This CDR3 comprises 13 residues. Germline values: CDR1 LNHNV, CDR2 YYDKDF (reference sequence). The CDR3 reads CATSSNSGNEQFF. The CDR3 DNA is TGTGCCACCAGCTCCAATAGCGGCAATGAGCAGTTCTTC.

A remark on this clone: This sample includes further DNA sequences coding for the same CDR3. This chain joins TRBV10-3 and TRBJ2-7; D uncertain. Germline CDR1 reads ENHRY; CDR2 reads SYGVKD. V was shortened by 5 bases and J by 0 bases, with 2 bases between the two germline ends. The CDR3 consists of 11 residues. The CDR3 coding sequence is TGTGCCATCAGTCCCTCCTACGAGCAGTACTTC. Its protein product is CAISPSYEQYF.

This sequence joins TRBV9 and TRBJ2-3; possible D gene TRBD2, 6 bases. There are 15 residues in the CDR3. Germline V gene sequence: CDR1 SGDLS, CDR2 YYNGEE. Trimming cost V 4 bases and J 4 bases, with 16 bases left between them. Here the CDR3 DNA reads TGTGCCAGCAGCCTCCGGGACTTACTTTCAGATACGCAGTATTTT. Amino acid sequence: CASSLRDLLSDTQYF.

J is TRBJ1-4 and V is TRBV5-1; TRBD1 matches 8 bases. The length of the CDR3 is 14 residues. Germline-derived CDR1 and CDR2 are SGHRS and YFSETQ. V lost 0 bases, J lost 10 bases, and 5 bases stayed unmatched. CDR3 in amino acids: CASSLGQGAGKLFF. CDR3 sequence (DNA): TGCGCCAGCAGCTTGGGGCAGGGGGCAGGAAAACTGTTTTTT. Full variable domain (missing parts from reference TRBV5-1 and TRBJ1-4): KAGVTQTPRYLIKTRGQQVTLSCSPISGHRSVSWYQQTPGQGLQFLFEYFSETQRNKGNFPGRFSGRQFSNSRSEMNVSTLELGDSALYLCASSLGQGAGKLFFGSGTQLSVL.

The chain couples TRBV7-2 to TRBJ2-5, with D maybe TRBD1 (6 bases). The tail of the sequence fits TRBJ2-7 better, so the J call may be wrong. Germline-derived CDR1 and CDR2 are SGHTA and FQGNSA. This CDR3 region has 15 residues. The CDR3 here is CASSLEGQSSDEQYF. The CDR3 DNA reads as TGTGCCAGCAGCTTAGAGGGACAATCGTCGGACGAGCAGTACTTC.